These 9 T cell receptor beta chains share one sample of origin, sequenced in a study of T cell responses to AZD1222 COVID-19 vaccine. Sequenced by immunoSEQ multiplex PCR; TCRdb stores in-frame clones only, minus some. This sample carries about 120,000 clones, approximately 89% of them seen once, and the ten largest clones take about 9.4%. The starting material was peripheral blood, obtained on day 0 of AZD1222 vaccination. The receptors were sampled from an adult in good health.

The chain uses TRBV19 and TRBJ2-4; D unclear. The germline CDR1 and CDR2 sequences are LNHDA and SQIVND (reference sequence). The V gene lost 0 bases and the J gene lost 7 bases, with 7 bases spanning the gap. The CDR3 has 13 residues. The CDR3 DNA sequence: TGTGCCAGTAGTATAGATGTACTTAACATTCAGTACTTC. Its translation: CASSIDVLNIQYF.

This clone was counted only a few times. The chain employs TRBV19 and TRBJ2-3; D is unclear. The CDR3 is 15 residues long. The germline CDR1 and CDR2 sequences are LNHDA and SQIVND (reference sequence). Trimming cost V 4 bases and J 4 bases, with 15 bases left between them. The CDR3 DNA reads as TGTGCCAGTAGTAAACTTGGCGGTGCAGCAGATACGCAGTATTTT. This translates into CASSKLGGAADTQYF.

V gene TRBV2 combines with J gene TRBJ1-3; 7 nucleotides line up with TRBD1. Germline V gene data show CDR1 as SNHLY and CDR2 as FYNNEI. CDR3 size: 15 residues. V was clipped by 7 bases and J by 0 bases; unmatched bases: 6. CDR3 residues: CASIQGSLSGNTIYF. Written as DNA, the CDR3 is TGTGCCAGCATACAGGGGTCACTCTCTGGAAACACCATATATTTT. Drawing the rest from reference TRBV2 and TRBJ1-3, the complete variable domain is EPEVTQTPSHQVTQMGQEVILRCVPISNHLYFYWYRQILGQKVEFLVSFYNNEISEKSEIFDDQFSVERPDGSNFTLKIRSTKLEDSAMYFCASIQGSLSGNTIYFGEGSWLTVV.

CDR3: CASRLAANTGELFF. CDR3 nucleotides: TGTGCCAGCAGGCTGGCAGCTAACACCGGGGAGCTGTTTTTT. This sequence joins TRBV2 and TRBJ2-2; D uncertain. Germline V gene data show CDR1 as SNHLY and CDR2 as FYNNEI. The V gene lost 6 bases and the J gene lost 2 bases, with 10 bases spanning the gap. The CDR3 has 14 amino acids.

This chain links TRBV20-1 with TRBJ2-7; 10 nucleotides align to TRBD2. The germline V gene encodes CDR1 DFQATT and CDR2 SNEGSKA (reference sequence). The CDR3 loop spans 17 amino acids. Germline trimming cut 3 bases from V and 0 bases from J; bases unmatched to any gene: 11. The CDR3 sequence: CSASLIAGGPSSYEQYF. Written as DNA, the CDR3 is TGCAGTGCTAGTTTGATAGCGGGGGGACCGAGCTCCTACGAGCAGTACTTC.

This clone showed up just once. This chain connects TRBV6-2 or TRBV6-3 to TRBJ2-3; D uncertain. Trimming stripped 1 base from V and 2 bases from J, with 10 bases between. Germline loops: CDR1 MNHEY, CDR2 SVGEGT. The length of the CDR3 is 15 residues. This CDR3 reads CASSYWAGDTDTQYF. CDR3 in DNA: TGTGCCAGCAGTTACTGGGCAGGAGACACAGATACGCAGTATTTT.

The chain recombines TRBV5-8 with TRBJ2-3; D unclear. Trimming pared 2 bases from V and 2 bases from J, leaving 6 bases between. This CDR3 region has 13 residues. Germline values: CDR1 SGHTS, CDR2 YDEGEE. The chain's CDR3 is CASSLDSTDTQYF. The CDR3, as DNA: TGTGCCAGCAGCTTAGACTCCACAGATACGCAGTATTTT.

The chain uses TRBV7-9 and TRBJ1-1; D perhaps matches TRBD1 (5 bases). The CDR3 spans 13 residues. Germline CDR1 SEHNR, CDR2 FQNEAQ (reference sequence). Trimming shortened V by 5 bases and J by 3 bases, and 10 bases separated the two germline ends. The CDR3 DNA reads as TGTGCCAGCAGCCTAGACAGCTACACTGAAGCTTTCTTT. Protein product: CASSLDSYTEAFF.

This clone has only one observation. The junction does not match germline at one end; this may be a read error. The chain links TRBV7-9 to TRBJ2-3, with 11 bases identical to TRBD2. Looked up from germline, CDR1 is SEHNR and CDR2 is FQNEAQ (reference sequence). This CDR3 is 16 amino acids long. The CDR3 loop reads CASSLAALAGEDTQYF. In DNA, the CDR3 is TGTGCCAGCAGCCTAGCGGCACTAGCGGGAGAAGATACGCAGTATTTT.